This T cell receptor beta chain was identified during a study of shared clonotypes between healthy human individuals. The CDR3 runs to 15 residues. The germline CDR1 and CDR2 sequences are SGHRS and YFSETQ. The V and J ends lost 7 bases and 8 bases respectively, with 22 bases between them. With regard to this clone: Its specificity is not known.

The table came from immunoSEQ multiplex PCR; TCRdb's copy has only in-frame clones and leaves some out. The profile shows a few hundred thousand clones, around 97% of them singletons. Notes on the study in general: Exclusively blood specimens were collected; tissue repertoires likely differ.

The chain combines TRBV5-1 with TRBJ2-1; D call uncertain. Specimen: naive CD4+ T cells sorted from blood. Subset of the sample: CD45RA+ positively selected. The sequence was obtained from a woman aged 25 to 45 in good health. This CDR3 is CASAQGGPLSDEQFF. CDR3 in DNA: TGCGCCAGCGCCCAAGGCGGCCCACTCAGCGATGAGCAGTTCTTC.